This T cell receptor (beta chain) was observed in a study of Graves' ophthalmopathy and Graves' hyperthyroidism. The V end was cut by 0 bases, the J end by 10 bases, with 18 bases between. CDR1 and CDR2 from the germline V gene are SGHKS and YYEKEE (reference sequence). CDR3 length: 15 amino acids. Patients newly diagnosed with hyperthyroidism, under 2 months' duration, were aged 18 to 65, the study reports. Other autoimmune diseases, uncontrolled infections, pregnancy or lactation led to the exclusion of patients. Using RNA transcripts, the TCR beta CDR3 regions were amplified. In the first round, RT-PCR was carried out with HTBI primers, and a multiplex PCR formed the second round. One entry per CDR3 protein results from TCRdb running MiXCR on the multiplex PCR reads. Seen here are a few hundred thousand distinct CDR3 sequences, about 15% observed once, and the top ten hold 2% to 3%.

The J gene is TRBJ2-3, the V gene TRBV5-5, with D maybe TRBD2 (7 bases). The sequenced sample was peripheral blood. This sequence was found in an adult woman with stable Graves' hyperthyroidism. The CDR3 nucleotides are TGTGCCAGCAGCTTGGGTAGGGGGGGACTCTTGTCGCAGTATTTT. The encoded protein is CASSLGRGGLLSQYF. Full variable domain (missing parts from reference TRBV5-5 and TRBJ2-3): DAGVTQSPTHLIKTRGQQVTLRCSPISGHKSVSWYQQVLGQGPQFIFQYYEKEERGRGNFPDRFSARQFPNYSSELNVNALLLGDSALYLCASSLGRGGLLSQYFGPGTRLTVL.